Here is one T cell receptor beta chain with its context. Many counts were recorded for this clonotype. Its antigen is not yet known. The input lacks base qualities; no much larger clone sits a single base away. Using 3' ligation of a UMI-containing oligonucleotide to TCR cDNA, the study laid out a robust and sensitive protocol to amplify, sequence and analyze TCRs. For whole blood analysis, more than 2 ml of peripheral blood was collected from healthy adult volunteers into Tempus tubes, and RNA was extracted following the manufacturer's instructions. Total RNA, without cell sorting, was DNase treated with RQ1 DNase before reverse transcription, targeting about 1 to 1,100 ng input. Skin biopsy and whole blood libraries were made to test pipeline robustness in samples where T cells form a minority population. The entry originates in a study of naive and memory T cell subsets (dated by TCRdb to the late 2010s). Regarding the study in general: According to the figure summarizing the samples, there were 10 blood donors, 7 tuberculin skin test biopsies and 3 saline control biopsies. Usually PCR2 was run as a SYBR Green qPCR and stopped at a set threshold, although low-input samples could use end-point PCR (approximately 6 cycles) instead. Broad study findings and their caveats: The RNA-based method was acknowledged to be potentially sensitive to changes in TCR transcripts with T cell activation and differentiation.

Receptor amplification or capture employed 5' RACE. The ligated cDNA was amplified by four rounds of PCR, in which nested alpha and beta constant region primers were used together with the SP2 primer. TCR RNA was reverse transcribed with SuperScript IV using alpha and beta constant region primers for the blood and skin samples. An oligonucleotide carrying the Illumina SP2 primer and a UMI was ligated to the cDNA 3' end using T4 RNA ligase 1. The 12-nucleotide UMI was composed of two random hexamers separated by an eight-base spacer, which was included to prevent hairpin formation. TCR alpha and beta chain libraries were processed separately from the second PCR onward, with dual indexing for multiplexing. After pooling, the indexed libraries were analyzed by capillary electrophoresis and sequenced on either an Illumina MiSeq or NextSeq. PhiX DNA at roughly 4.5-7.5% was added to the libraries to raise base diversity and improve cluster recognition. Regarding the original processing steps: Demultiplexor took UMIs from read 2, joined the UMIs to the TCR sequence from read 1, and separated reads according to sample indices. Decombinator identified V and J genes and V-J junctions and gave each TCR a five-part identifier that included V and J deletions. Collapsinator relied on UMIs to correct both sequencing errors and PCR amplification heterogeneity, producing a UMI-based abundance for each TCR. Identifiers were converted to nucleotide sequence by CDR3Translator and translated to amino acids, and CDR3 regions were extracted on the basis of terminal motifs. After normalization to the amount of input RNA, the error-corrected alpha and beta TCR counts from blood and from skin were compared. TCRdb reanalyzed the raw reads on its own, using fastp at Q25 for trimming and MiXCR for clone calling, and kept in-frame beta chains. Records with the same CDR3 protein are collapsed into one entry carrying the most frequent genes and DNA. It is TCRdb's table, rather than the study itself, that gives the V and J calls and clone size. In all, the sample holds tens of thousands of distinct CDR3 sequences, and about 7% of those were seen once. The top ten clonotypes cover 9% to 10% of the sample.

The TCR sequence derives from a male donor in good health.

The CDR3 protein: CSARRQISATDTQYF. The base sequence is TGCAGTGCTAGACGGCAAATATCCGCCACAGATACGCAGTATTTT. Recombination connected TRBV20-1 to TRBJ2-3, with no D gene named confidently. The CDR3 spans 15 residues, from the cysteine through the phenylalanine. Only CDR3 DNA remains: 45 bases, in frame from the first base. CDR1 DFQATT and CDR2 SNEGSKA were looked up in the germline V gene (reference sequence). Between the V and J ends, shortened by 2 bases and 2 bases respectively, the junction contains 14 bases.